These 18 T cell receptor beta chains came from one sample sequenced in a study of control samples from healthy donors and cancer patients. The repertoire was sequenced with immunoSEQ multiplex PCR; TCRdb's copy has only in-frame clones and lacks some. This table holds some 130,000 clones, about 92% found once. The specimen was PBMCs. The origin of the receptors is a man aged 45-60 years with head and neck cancer.

The chain joins TRBV12-3 or TRBV12-4 to TRBJ2-7, with D maybe TRBD1 (6 bases). The CDR3 is 13 residues long. V was shortened by 5 bases and J by 6 bases, with 14 bases between the two germline ends. CDR3 nucleotide sequence: TGTGCCAGCAGTCCCTACAGGGAGCGCGAGCAGTACTTC. It yields the protein CASSPYREREQYF.

This clone was recorded only once. This chain links TRBV27 with TRBJ2-2, with D hard to call. The CDR3 totals 14 residues. CDR1 and CDR2 from the germline V gene are MNHEY and SMNVEV (reference sequence). V was shortened by 2 bases and J by 4 bases, with 8 bases between the two germline ends. The CDR3 bases are TGTGCCAGCAGTTTACTGCAGACCACCGGGGAGCTGTTTTTT. It translates to CASSLLQTTGELFF.

DNA for the CDR3: TGTGCCAGCAGCTTAGGGGACAGGGGATACAATGAGCAGTTCTTC. Amino acid sequence: CASSLGDRGYNEQFF. J is TRBJ2-1 and V is TRBV7-3; TRBD1 aligns across 10 bases. Per germline, CDR1 SGHTA and CDR2 FQGTGA. Trimming took 2 bases from V and 4 from J; bases not matched to a gene: 2. The CDR3 has 15 residues.

This clone is a singleton in its sample. V gene TRBV5-6 combines with J gene TRBJ2-1; D is perhaps TRBD1 (6 bases). Germline V gene lookup returns CDR1 SGHDT and CDR2 YYEEEE. Trimming left V 7 bases short and J 5 bases short, with 16 bases between. The CDR3 extends over 14 amino acids. CDR3 protein: CASGGQLLHNEQFF. CDR3 coding DNA: TGTGCCAGCGGCGGACAGTTACTCCACAATGAGCAGTTCTTC.

The chain recombines TRBV6-6 with TRBJ1-2; no definite D call. V was clipped by 4 bases and J by 6 bases, with 15 bases between them. The germline V gene has CDR1 MNHNY and CDR2 SVGAGI (reference sequence). This CDR3 has 14 residues. The CDR3 coding sequence is TGTGCCAGCAGTTTTCTGGACCCTAGAAATGGCTACACCTTC. Its translation: CASSFLDPRNGYTF.

J is TRBJ2-4 and V is TRBV7-9; 11 bases map to TRBD1. The CDR3 runs 16 residues. Germline V gene sequence: CDR1 SEHNR, CDR2 FQNEAQ (reference sequence). Trimming removed 4 bases from V and 6 bases from J; junction bases left unmatched: 8. CDR3 protein: CASSSDRGRLINIQYF. The CDR3, as DNA: TGTGCCAGCAGCTCGGACAGGGGGCGCCTTATAAACATTCAGTACTTC.

V gene TRBV28 combines with J gene TRBJ1-3; unclear D gene. Trimming shortened V by 8 bases and J by 6 bases, and 23 bases separated the two germline ends. Germline V gives CDR1 MDHEN, CDR2 SYDVKM. The CDR3 covers 16 residues. CDR3 coding DNA: TGTGCCAGCTCCCTGTCCCGGTGGGGAAAGAAAAACACCATATATTTT. Translating it yields CASSLSRWGKKNTIYF.

The V and J genes are TRBV6-2 or TRBV6-3 and TRBJ2-7; D call uncertain. CDR1 and CDR2 from the germline V gene are MNHEY and SVGEGT. CDR3 length equals 16 residues. V shed 2 bases and J shed 7 bases, with 21 bases lying between them. CDR3 sequence reads: CASSYHRAPAPGEQYF. The CDR3 DNA follows: TGTGCCAGCAGTTACCATAGGGCCCCCGCGCCGGGTGAGCAGTACTTC.

The rearrangement links TRBV7-2 to TRBJ2-7, with TRBD2 matching over 11 bases. The junction had 12 bases not matched to a gene; V was cut back by 4 bases and J by 7 bases. Looked up from germline, CDR1 is SGHTA and CDR2 is FQGNSA. This CDR3 contains 16 residues. The CDR3 DNA reads as TGTGCCAGCAGCTCCTCTCTCCTAGCGGGGGGCGGGGAGCAGTACTTC. Translation: CASSSSLLAGGGEQYF.

This chain links TRBV6-2 or TRBV6-3 with TRBJ2-5; D possibly corresponds to TRBD1 (8 bases). The germline V gene encodes CDR1 MNHEY and CDR2 SVGEGT. With 5 bases removed from V and 4 bases from J, the gap between germline ends came to 20 bases. The CDR3 is made up of 16 amino acids. The CDR3 nucleotides read TGTGCCAGCAGTGTCCGGGACAGGTCGGGAGGAGAGACCCAGTACTTC. Translated, it gives CASSVRDRSGGETQYF.

V and J are TRBV7-9 and TRBJ2-6; D perhaps matches TRBD2 (7 bases). CDR1 SEHNR and CDR2 FQNEAQ come from the germline V gene (reference sequence). Trimming took off 3 bases at V and 8 bases at J, with 11 bases between the two ends. The CDR3 extends over 14 amino acids. Here the CDR3 reads CASSFRGGTNVLTF. The DNA for the CDR3 is TGTGCCAGCAGCTTTAGGGGGGGGACCAACGTCCTGACTTTC.

V gene TRBV29-1 combines with J gene TRBJ1-2; no firm D call. The CDR3 consists of 12 residues. Trimming took 6 bases from V and 10 from J, leaving 18 bases between them. Germline assignment: CDR1 SQVTM and CDR2 ANQGSEA. CDR3 coding DNA: TGCAGCGTCGGAAAAATACTAGATGACTACACCTTC. Translated, it gives CSVGKILDDYTF. Together with reference TRBV29-1 and TRBJ1-2, the CDR3 gives the full variable domain: SAVISQKPSRDICQRGTSLTIQCQVDSQVTMMFWYRQQPGQSLTLIATANQGSEATYESGFVIDKFPISRPNLTFSTLTVSNMSPEDSSIYLCSVGKILDDYTFGSGTRLTVV.

This clone was counted a single time. This chain links TRBV11-2 with TRBJ2-6; 8 positions match TRBD1. The CDR3 covers 17 residues. Germline V gene lookup returns CDR1 SGHAT and CDR2 FQNNGV. V trimming: 5 bases; J trimming: 1 base; junction bases outside the gene matches: 7. The CDR3 spells CASSRTGSPSGANVLTF. The CDR3 DNA reads as TGTGCCAGCAGCCGGACAGGGTCCCCTTCTGGGGCCAACGTCCTGACTTTC.

The rearrangement joins TRBV5-1 to TRBJ1-6, with a tentative D call TRBD1 (5 bases). The CDR3 is 14 amino acids. V lost 3 bases, J lost 4 bases, and 8 bases lay in between. Per germline, CDR1 SGHRS and CDR2 YFSETQ. CDR3 sequence: CASSSGGYNSPLHF. CDR3 nucleotides: TGCGCCAGCAGCTCCGGGGGTTATAATTCACCCCTCCACTTT.

This clone was seen only once. The V gene is TRBV7-6, the J gene TRBJ2-7; D remains unclear. CDR1 is SGHVS and CDR2 is FNYEAQ in the germline V gene. The V end lost 5 bases, the J end lost 6 bases, and 8 bases lay between the germline ends. The CDR3 loop spans 11 amino acids. Here the CDR3 reads CASSVGTEQYF. Here the CDR3 DNA reads TGTGCCAGCAGCGTCGGAACCGAGCAGTACTTC.

The chain recombines TRBV7-2 with TRBJ2-7, with unresolved D. The CDR3 totals 15 residues. Germline-derived CDR1 and CDR2 are SGHTA and FQGNSA. Trimming removed 2 bases from V and 5 bases from J, with 16 bases in between. The CDR3 DNA reads TGTGCCAGCAGCTTATTATCCACCTCGAGTAACGAGCAGTACTTC. This gives the protein CASSLLSTSSNEQYF.

This clone was seen a single time. This chain uses TRBV5-1 with TRBJ1-6; D remains unclear. Trimming removed 0 bases from V and 0 bases from J, with 7 bases in between. Germline-derived CDR1 and CDR2 are SGHRS and YFSETQ. The CDR3 has 16 amino acids. CDR3 in amino acids: CASSLEGSSYNSPLHF. CDR3 in DNA: TGCGCCAGCAGCTTGGAAGGGAGCTCCTATAATTCACCCCTCCACTTT. Drawing the rest from reference TRBV5-1 and TRBJ1-6, the complete variable domain is KAGVTQTPRYLIKTRGQQVTLSCSPISGHRSVSWYQQTPGQGLQFLFEYFSETQRNKGNFPGRFSGRQFSNSRSEMNVSTLELGDSALYLCASSLEGSSYNSPLHFGNGTRLTVT.

The V and J genes are TRBV15 and TRBJ2-7; D gene unclear. Germline V CDR1 and CDR2: LNHNV, YYDKDF (reference sequence). The CDR3 totals 14 residues. Trimming pared 6 bases from V and 0 bases from J, leaving 12 bases between. The CDR3 sequence is CATSPVLNSYEQYF. The CDR3 nucleotides are TGTGCCACCAGTCCGGTCCTTAACTCCTACGAGCAGTACTTC.